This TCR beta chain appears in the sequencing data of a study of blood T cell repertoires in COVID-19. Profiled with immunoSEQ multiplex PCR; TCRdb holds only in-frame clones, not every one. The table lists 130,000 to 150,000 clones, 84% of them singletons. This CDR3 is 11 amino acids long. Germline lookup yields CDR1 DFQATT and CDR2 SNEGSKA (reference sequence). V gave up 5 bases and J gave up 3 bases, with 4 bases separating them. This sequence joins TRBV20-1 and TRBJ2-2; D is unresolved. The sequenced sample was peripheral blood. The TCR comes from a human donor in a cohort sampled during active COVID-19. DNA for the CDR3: TGCAGTGCTCCCTACACCGGGGAGCTGTTTTTT. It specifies CSAPYTGELFF.